Below, 8 T cell receptor beta chains from the same sample are listed, as sequenced in a study of T cell changes during pregnancy in multiple sclerosis. Produced via immunoSEQ multiplex PCR; TCRdb's table is partial and in-frame only. The table lists some 69,000 clones, more than 90% of them singletons, with less than 2.5% in the top ten. The material was peripheral blood, obtained in the second trimester of pregnancy. These receptors were taken from a female donor in good health, enrolled as a control in a pregnancy study.

The chain has TRBV9 and TRBJ1-1; 8 bases line up with TRBD1. CDR3 length equals 14 residues. V dropped 3 bases and J dropped 1; count of bases not matched to a gene: 2. The germline gives CDR1 SGDLS, CDR2 YYNGEE. The CDR3 sequence: CASSAQGGNTEAFF. In nucleotides, the CDR3 is TGTGCCAGCAGCGCACAGGGGGGGAACACTGAAGCTTTCTTT.

The chain combines TRBV27 with TRBJ1-5; D not certain. Germline V gene data show CDR1 as MNHEY and CDR2 as SMNVEV (reference sequence). The CDR3 length is 15 residues. Trimming removed 5 bases from V and 3 bases from J, with 14 bases in between. The CDR3 is CASSETNFINQPQHF. The CDR3 DNA reads TGTGCCAGCAGTGAGACTAATTTCATCAATCAGCCCCAGCATTTT.

The gene calls are TRBV18 and TRBJ1-6, with no clear D. CDR3 length: 13 amino acids. The germline V gene has CDR1 KGHSH and CDR2 LQKENI. Trimming removed 2 bases at V and 10 bases at J, with 9 bases between. The CDR3 region has the DNA TGTGCCAGCTCACCAGAGGGCGCCTCACCCCTCCACTTT. Its translation: CASSPEGASPLHF.

This sequence joins TRBV27 and TRBJ2-5; 7 bases fit TRBD1. With 5 bases clipped from V and 2 bases from J, the junction kept 11 bases outside the gene matches. The CDR3 has 16 residues. The V gene's germline CDR1 is MNHEY and CDR2 SMNVEV (reference sequence). The CDR3 region is CASSLYYGTVQETQYF. Written as DNA, the CDR3 is TGTGCCAGCAGTCTATATTACGGGACAGTTCAAGAGACCCAGTACTTC.

This chain connects TRBV21-1 to TRBJ1-2; whether TRBD1, the table's D call, matches the DNA was not checked. TRBV21-1 is termed a pseudogene. The CDR3 covers 15 residues. The CDR3 nucleotides read TGTGCCAGCAGCAAAGTGGGGACAGGGGGCTATGGCTACACCTTC. Translation gives CASSKVGTGGYGYTF.

This chain links TRBV7-9 with TRBJ1-2; 7 nucleotides match TRBD1. There are 19 residues in the CDR3. Germline trimming cut 4 bases from V and 2 bases from J; bases unmatched to any gene: 19. Germline V lookup: CDR1 SEHNR, CDR2 FQNEAQ (reference sequence). CDR3 in amino acids: CASSSLPRQGTYLNYGYTF. In DNA, the CDR3 is TGTGCCAGCAGCTCCCTCCCCCGACAGGGCACTTACTTAAACTATGGCTACACCTTC.

The genes are TRBV5-1 and TRBJ2-5; weak D call: TRBD2 (5 bases). CDR1 is SGHRS and CDR2 is YFSETQ in the germline V gene. Trimming took off 4 bases at V and 0 bases at J, with 7 bases between the two ends. The CDR3 consists of 13 residues. CDR3 amino acids: CASSKTNQETQYF. CDR3 DNA: TGCGCCAGCAGCAAGACTAACCAAGAGACCCAGTACTTC.

The chain uses TRBV4-3 and TRBJ2-2; TRBD1 aligns across 10 bases. Germline V gene data show CDR1 as LGHNA and CDR2 as YSLEER. The CDR3 covers 14 residues. The V segment lost 7 bases and the J segment 7 bases; nucleotides outside the gene matches: 6. In DNA, the CDR3 is TGCGCCAGCACCCGGGGACAGGGGCTCGGGGAGCTGTTTTTT. It codes for CASTRGQGLGELFF.